Shown below are 15 T cell receptor beta chains from a single sample sequenced in a study of CD8+CD57+ T cells in acquired aplastic anemia. Patients chosen for sequencing had shown CD8+CD57+ cell expansion by flow cytometry. TCR beta VDJ combinations and CDR3 sequences were profiled from genomic DNA. TCRdb fed the reads into MiXCR, producing one record per CDR3 protein. This table has some 170,000 distinct CDR3 sequences, about 45% appearing once. What was sequenced was sorted CD4+, CD8+, or CD8+CD57+ T cells (not recorded which) from PBMCs. These receptors originate from a human donor with aplastic anemia.

The chain joins TRBV29-1 to TRBJ1-2, with 7 bases identical to TRBD1. Germline CDR1 reads SQVTM; CDR2 reads ANQGSEA. This CDR3 has 13 amino acids. Unmatched junction bases numbered 6, after V lost 7 bases and J lost 1 base. CDR3 bases: TGCAGCGCTGGACAGGCGTATAACTATGGCTACACCTTC. Its protein product is CSAGQAYNYGYTF.

The V call is TRBV29-1, the J call TRBJ2-7; D is unclear. V lost 0 bases and J lost 6, with 9 bases in between. The CDR3 covers 12 residues. CDR1 and CDR2 (germline): SQVTM, ANQGSEA. The CDR3: CSVEDREAEQYF. The DNA for the CDR3 is TGCAGCGTTGAAGATCGCGAGGCCGAGCAGTACTTC.

V gene TRBV5-1 combines with J gene TRBJ1-6; D is possibly TRBD1 (5 bases). The CDR3 is 13 residues long. The V end was cut by 4 bases, the J end by 13 bases, with 15 bases between. Germline-derived CDR1 and CDR2 are SGHRS and YFSETQ. In nucleotides, the CDR3 is TGCGCCAGCAGCCCTGGGGCTTCGGGCCCCCTCCACTTT. This gives the protein CASSPGASGPLHF.

This clonotype was observed many times. This chain links TRBV24-1 with TRBJ2-5; 12 bases are a match to TRBD1. The J segment lost 1 base and the V segment lost 7 bases, leaving 3 bases of the junction unmatched. The CDR3 extends over 15 amino acids. Germline CDR1 reads KGHDR; CDR2 reads SFDVKD. The CDR3 coding sequence is TGTGCCACCAGGGGGACAGGGGGCTTCCAAGAGACCCAGTACTTC. Translation gives CATRGTGGFQETQYF.

In this sample, this clonotype turned up many times. The chain uses TRBV15 and TRBJ2-1; 8 positions match TRBD1. Germline V CDR1 and CDR2: LNHNV, YYDKDF (reference sequence). The CDR3 extends over 12 amino acids. Trimming at V came to 4 bases and at J to 11 bases, leaving 4 bases not matched to a gene. The chain's CDR3 is CATSTGGGQQFF. Here the CDR3 DNA reads TGTGCCACCAGCACAGGGGGCGGACAGCAGTTCTTC.

This clonotype was counted at least ten times. The V gene is TRBV13, the J gene TRBJ2-1; either TRBD1 or TRBD2 may fit D (5 bases each). Per the germline V gene, CDR1 is PRHDT and CDR2 is FYEKMQ (reference sequence). Trimming stripped 1 base from V and 8 bases from J, with 15 bases between. The CDR3 spans 15 residues. This CDR3 reads CASSLAPGTRDEQFF. CDR3 nucleotide sequence: TGTGCCAGCAGCTTAGCTCCGGGGACGAGGGATGAGCAGTTCTTC.

This clonotype occurred many times. The chain is built from TRBV7-2 and TRBJ1-6; the D is unclear. This CDR3 is built from 14 residues. Germline CDR1 reads SGHTA; CDR2 reads FQGNSA. V lost 3 bases to trimming and J lost 13 bases, with 16 bases between them. The DNA of the CDR3 is TGTGCCAGCAGCTTTGACGGAGGTGGAAGGCCCCTCCACTTT. As protein: CASSFDGGGRPLHF.

V is TRBV7-8 and J is TRBJ2-7; D gene ambiguous. The germline V gene has CDR1 SGHVS and CDR2 FQNEAQ. V gave up 2 bases and J gave up 4 bases, with 12 bases separating them. CDR3 length: 14 residues. This chain's CDR3 is CASSLSVQRYEQYF. CDR3 DNA: TGTGCCAGCAGCTTAAGTGTCCAACGTTACGAGCAGTACTTC.

The chain employs TRBV5-1 and TRBJ1-2; TRBD1 aligns across 9 bases. V lost 5 bases and J lost 7; bases outside the gene matches: 18. This CDR3 has 17 residues. Looked up from germline, CDR1 is SGHRS and CDR2 is YFSETQ. The CDR3 DNA sequence: TGCGCCAGCAGGTTGACAGGGGGGATAGGGGTCTCTCGTGGCTACACCTTC. This encodes CASRLTGGIGVSRGYTF.

The chain links TRBV6-4 to TRBJ2-4; D may be TRBD1 or TRBD2 (5 bases each). The CDR3 is 13 residues long. Between the trimmed V and J ends, which lost 4 bases and 6 bases, there was a span of 10 bases. Germline values: CDR1 MRHNA, CDR2 SNTAGT. CDR3 in DNA: TGTGCCAGCAGTGTCGGGGCTGGAAACATTCAGTACTTC. Translated, it gives CASSVGAGNIQYF.

The V gene is TRBV19, the J gene TRBJ2-7, with TRBD2 identical over 13 bases. The CDR3 extends over 13 amino acids. Germline V gives CDR1 LNHDA, CDR2 SQIVND (reference sequence). Germline trimming cut 10 bases from V and 6 bases from J; bases unmatched to any gene: 6. The chain's CDR3 is CATTSGGAREQYF. The CDR3, as DNA: TGTGCCACCACTAGCGGGGGGGCTCGCGAGCAGTACTTC.

For the CDR3, the DNA is TGCGCCAGCAGAAGAGGCCAGGGAAAAACCCTGAATTCACCCCTCCACTTT. It translates to CASRRGQGKTLNSPLHF. The chain uses TRBV10-1 and TRBJ1-6; D may be TRBD1 (5 bases). The CDR3 runs to 17 residues. Germline CDR1 and CDR2: WNHNN and SYGVQD (reference sequence). V was shortened by 6 bases and J by 7 bases, with 22 bases between the two germline ends.

The table lists this clonotype with many counts. This chain joins TRBV12-3 or TRBV12-4 and TRBJ2-5, with D maybe TRBD1 (6 bases). With 6 bases removed from V and 5 bases from J, the gap between germline ends came to 10 bases. This CDR3 has 12 residues. CDR3 sequence (DNA): TGTGCCAGCAGGGGACAAAGGGAGACCCAGTACTTC. Translating it yields CASRGQRETQYF.

This clonotype was seen more than once but under ten times. As DNA, the CDR3 is TGTGCCATCAGTGGTAGGACCGGCAATCAGCCCCAGCATTTT. It yields the protein CAISGRTGNQPQHF. The chain recombines TRBV10-3 with TRBJ1-5; D not certain. V was shortened by 4 bases and J by 2 bases, with 9 bases between the two germline ends. This CDR3 comprises 14 residues. The germline gives CDR1 ENHRY, CDR2 SYGVKD.

The CDR3 spells CAGTSSVTSSYEQYF. CDR3 coding DNA: TGTGCCGGCACCAGTAGCGTGACGAGCTCCTACGAGCAGTACTTC. V is TRBV6-1 and J is TRBJ2-7, with D perhaps TRBD2 (5 bases). Trimming removed 11 bases from V and 0 bases from J, with 20 bases in between. CDR3 length equals 15 residues. Germline V lookup: CDR1 MNHNS, CDR2 SASEGT.